This T cell receptor beta chain came from a study of blood T cell repertoires in COVID-19. Background on the study: The United States, Italy and Spain provided the acute and convalescent COVID-19 samples. Sample material is recorded as cDNA or gDNA derived from T cells, B-cell-depleted T cells, or PBMCs.

Original methodology: Amplification from reference gene primers served as the basis for estimated nucleated cell counts. The assay was immunoSEQ multiplex PCR, and TCRdb's table has in-frame clones only and misses some. V, J and clone size reflect that table, while D and trimming were determined from the DNA. Here the sample spans fewer than 350,000 clones, 88% being singletons. The CDR3 consists of 14 residues. Germline assignment: CDR1 KGHSH and CDR2 LQKENI. The ends were cut back, 6 bases at V and 1 base at J, with 12 bases in the middle. The V and J genes are TRBV18 and TRBJ1-1; D remains ambiguous. This clonotype was obtained from a man aged 18 to 30 with active or convalescent COVID-19. Sequencing used peripheral blood. CDR3 sequence reads: CASSPAAENTEAFF. The CDR3 DNA reads as TGTGCCAGCTCCCCGGCGGCGGAGAACACTGAAGCTTTCTTT.